The clone carrying this TCR beta chain was picked up many times. Antigen unknown. The CDR3 totals 13 residues. Trimming left V 3 bases short and J 2 bases short, with 7 bases between. This entry belongs to a study of T cell repertoires in cytomegalovirus infection. Study-wide context: It can be stated that public TCR beta signatures indicated CMV infection as well as a matching HLA type. Study-wide results and limits: Totalled public TCR beta family frequency picked out people who carried CMV plus the relevant HLA. HLA-C-restricted CMV-specific TCR beta clonotypes were dominant in the ex vivo response.

MiXCR, applied by TCRdb to the reads, yields one record per CDR3 protein. The table lists over 450,000 distinct CDR3 sequences, over 9% of them singletons, with roughly 10% in the top ten. J is TRBJ1-2 and V is TRBV12-3 or TRBV12-4; D gene unclear. The sample taken for sequencing was PBMCs. The source of this sequence is a human donor in good health (CMV status not recorded). Some clones in this sample may be carry-over from other donors' samples. In DNA, the CDR3 is TGTGCCAGCAGTTTGCGGCGGAACTATGGCTACACCTTC. Translating it yields CASSLRRNYGYTF.